The following is a T cell receptor beta chain sequence with its context. Its antigen is currently unknown. V lost 3 bases and J lost 2; bases outside the gene matches: 12. The CDR3 consists of 18 residues. Second-dose timings of about 4 or about 12 weeks were pooled. The data belong to a study of T cell responses to AZD1222 COVID-19 vaccine. Overall study findings and caveats: Donor demographics were predominantly white British with a female majority; clonal diversity may be underestimated. Unmutated variant regions are reportedly the target of nearly half of TCRs that are spike-specific.

Profiling relied on immunoSEQ multiplex PCR, and the TCRdb table lists in-frame clones only, not all of them. This sample yields 150,000 to 200,000 clones, of which 88% are seen a single time; 11% belongs to the top ten. The sequence was collected from an adult who received the AZD1222 COVID-19 vaccine. The V and J genes are TRBV23-1 and TRBJ1-5; TRBD1 matches at 8 bases. TRBV23-1 is annotated as an ORF whose role is uncertain. Sequencing was performed on peripheral blood, taken 28 days after the second AZD1222 dose. The CDR3 loop is CASSHSLFDRGGNQPQHF. CDR3 coding DNA: TGCGCCAGCAGTCATTCCCTCTTTGACAGGGGCGGCAATCAGCCCCAGCATTTT.